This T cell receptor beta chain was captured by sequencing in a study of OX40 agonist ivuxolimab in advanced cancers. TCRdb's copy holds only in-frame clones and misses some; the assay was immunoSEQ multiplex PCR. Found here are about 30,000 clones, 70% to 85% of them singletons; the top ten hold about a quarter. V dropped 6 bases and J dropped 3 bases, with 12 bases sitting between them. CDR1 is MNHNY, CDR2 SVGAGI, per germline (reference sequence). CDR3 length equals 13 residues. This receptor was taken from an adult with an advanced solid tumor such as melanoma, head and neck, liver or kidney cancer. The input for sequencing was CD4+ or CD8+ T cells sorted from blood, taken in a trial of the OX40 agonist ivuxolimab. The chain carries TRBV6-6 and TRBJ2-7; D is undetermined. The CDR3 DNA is TGTGCCAGCAGCCCAGGAACCGGCTACGAGCAGTACTTC. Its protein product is CASSPGTGYEQYF.